The source of this T cell receptor (beta chain) is a study of T-cell memory formation after mild COVID-19. This CDR3 comprises 11 residues. V was clipped by 5 bases and J by 5 bases; unmatched bases: 2. Germline V gene lookup returns CDR1 DFQATT and CDR2 SNEGSKA (reference sequence). Each CDR3 protein is one row after TCRdb ran MiXCR on the 5' RACE reads. The sample has roughly 610,000 distinct CDR3 sequences, roughly 17% seen once. The clonotype originates from an adult woman who had mild COVID-19 (a few samples of this study predate the infection). Cell type and time point are not known. The chain employs TRBV20-1 and TRBJ1-1; TRBD1 aligns across 7 bases. The sequenced sample was PBMCs or a T cell subset sorted from them (not recorded which). The CDR3 DNA reads TGCAGTGCTCAGGGGGAAACTGAAGCTTTCTTT. It yields the protein CSAQGETEAFF.